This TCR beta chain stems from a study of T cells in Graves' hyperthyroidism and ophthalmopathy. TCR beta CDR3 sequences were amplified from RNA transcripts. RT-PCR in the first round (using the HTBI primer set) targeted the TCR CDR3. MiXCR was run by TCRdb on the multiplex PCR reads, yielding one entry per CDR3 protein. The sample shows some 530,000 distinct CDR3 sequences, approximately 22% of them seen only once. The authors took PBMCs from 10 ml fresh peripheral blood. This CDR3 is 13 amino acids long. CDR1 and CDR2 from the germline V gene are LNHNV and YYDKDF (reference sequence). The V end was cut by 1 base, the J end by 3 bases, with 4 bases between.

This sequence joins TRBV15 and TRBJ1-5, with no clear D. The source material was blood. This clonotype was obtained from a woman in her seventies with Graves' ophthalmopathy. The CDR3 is CATSRGINQPQHF. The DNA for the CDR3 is TGTGCCACCAGCAGAGGAATCAATCAGCCCCAGCATTTT.